This T cell receptor (beta chain) was recorded in a study of T-cell reconstitution after alpha-beta-depleted transplantation in children. At least ten counts were recorded for this clonotype. Unique molecular identifiers were incorporated into the prepared TCRbeta library. TCRdb ran MiXCR on the PCR reads and lists one entry per CDR3 protein. Seen here are just over 70,000 distinct CDR3 sequences, about 7% observed once, and the top ten hold approximately 2.4%. V was shortened by 0 bases and J by 7 bases, with 14 bases between the two germline ends. The CDR3 loop spans 16 amino acids. Germline lookup yields CDR1 SGHRS and CDR2 YFSETQ.

The J gene is TRBJ1-6, the V gene TRBV5-1; weak D call: TRBD1 (6 bases). The material sequenced was PBMCs from the stem cell graft donor, taken from the stem cell graft. This clonotype originated in a human donor who donated a stem cell graft to a child with acute lymphoblastic leukemia. This CDR3 reads CASSLEEQGQNSPLHF. In DNA, the CDR3 is TGCGCCAGCAGCTTGGAAGAACAGGGACAAAATTCACCCCTCCACTTT.